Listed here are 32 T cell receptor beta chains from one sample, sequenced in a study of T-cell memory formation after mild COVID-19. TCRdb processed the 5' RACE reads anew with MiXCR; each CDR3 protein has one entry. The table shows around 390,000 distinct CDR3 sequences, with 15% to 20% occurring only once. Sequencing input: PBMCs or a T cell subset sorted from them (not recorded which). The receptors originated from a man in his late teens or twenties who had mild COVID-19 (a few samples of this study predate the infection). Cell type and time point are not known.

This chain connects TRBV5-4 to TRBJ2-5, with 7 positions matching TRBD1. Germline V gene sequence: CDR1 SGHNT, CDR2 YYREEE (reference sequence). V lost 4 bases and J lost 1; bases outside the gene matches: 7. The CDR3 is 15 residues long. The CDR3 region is CASSPRTGLQETQYF. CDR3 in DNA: TGTGCCAGCAGCCCCCGGACAGGTCTCCAAGAGACCCAGTACTTC.

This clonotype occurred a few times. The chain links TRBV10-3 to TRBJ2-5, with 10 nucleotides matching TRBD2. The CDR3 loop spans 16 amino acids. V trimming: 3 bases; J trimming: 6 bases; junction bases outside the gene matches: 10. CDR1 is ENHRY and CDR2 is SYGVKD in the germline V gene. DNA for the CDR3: TGTGCCATCAGTGACTCCCCTAGCGGGGGCGGTCAGACCCAGTACTTC. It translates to CAISDSPSGGGQTQYF.

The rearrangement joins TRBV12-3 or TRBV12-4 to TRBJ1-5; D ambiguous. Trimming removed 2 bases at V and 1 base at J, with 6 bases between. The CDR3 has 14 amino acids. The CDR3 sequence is CASSLLLSNQPQHF. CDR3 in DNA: TGTGCCAGCAGTTTATTACTCAGCAATCAGCCCCAGCATTTT.

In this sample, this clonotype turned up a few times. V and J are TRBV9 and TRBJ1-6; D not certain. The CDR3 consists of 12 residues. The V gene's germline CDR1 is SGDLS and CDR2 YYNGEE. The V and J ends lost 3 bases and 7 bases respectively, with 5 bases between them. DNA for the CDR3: TGTGCCAGCAGCGGTATAAATTCACCCCTCCACTTT. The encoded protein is CASSGINSPLHF.

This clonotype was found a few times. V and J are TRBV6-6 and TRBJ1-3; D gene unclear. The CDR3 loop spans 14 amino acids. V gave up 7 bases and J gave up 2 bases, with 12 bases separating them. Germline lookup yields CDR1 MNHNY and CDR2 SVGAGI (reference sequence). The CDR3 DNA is TGTGCCAGCAACGCCGTGGAACCTGGAAACACCATATATTTT. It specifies CASNAVEPGNTIYF.

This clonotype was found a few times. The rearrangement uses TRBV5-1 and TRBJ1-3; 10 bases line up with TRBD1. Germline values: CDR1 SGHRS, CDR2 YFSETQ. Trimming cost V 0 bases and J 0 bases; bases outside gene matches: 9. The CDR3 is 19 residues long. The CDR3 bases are TGCGCCAGCAGCTTGGCCGGGGGGACAGGGGCCCTCTCTGGAAACACCATATATTTT. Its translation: CASSLAGGTGALSGNTIYF.

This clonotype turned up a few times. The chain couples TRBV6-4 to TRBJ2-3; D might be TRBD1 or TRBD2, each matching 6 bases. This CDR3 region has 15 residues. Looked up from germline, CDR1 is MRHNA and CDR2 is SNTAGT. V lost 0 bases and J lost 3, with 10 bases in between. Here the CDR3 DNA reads TGTGCCAGCAGTGACTCCGGGGGCACTACAGATACGCAGTATTTT. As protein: CASSDSGGTTDTQYF.

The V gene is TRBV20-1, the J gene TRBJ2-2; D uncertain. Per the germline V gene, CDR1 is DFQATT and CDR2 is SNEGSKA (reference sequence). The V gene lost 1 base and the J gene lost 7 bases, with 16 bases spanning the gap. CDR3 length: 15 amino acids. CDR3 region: CSARASHGRFGELFF. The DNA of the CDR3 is TGCAGTGCTAGAGCTTCCCACGGACGTTTCGGGGAGCTGTTTTTT.

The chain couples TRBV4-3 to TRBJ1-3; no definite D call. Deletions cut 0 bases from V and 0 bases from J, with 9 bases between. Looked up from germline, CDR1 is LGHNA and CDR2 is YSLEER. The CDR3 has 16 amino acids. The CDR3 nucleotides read TGCGCCAGCAGCCAAGATCTCCTTCTCTCTGGAAACACCATATATTTT. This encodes CASSQDLLLSGNTIYF.

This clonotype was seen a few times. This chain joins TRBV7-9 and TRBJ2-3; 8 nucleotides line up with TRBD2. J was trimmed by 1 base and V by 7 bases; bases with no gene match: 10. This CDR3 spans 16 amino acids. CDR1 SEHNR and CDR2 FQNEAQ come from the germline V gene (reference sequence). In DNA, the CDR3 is TGTGCCAGCACCGTGCCCAGCGGGGGTCGCACAGATACGCAGTATTTT. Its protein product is CASTVPSGGRTDTQYF.

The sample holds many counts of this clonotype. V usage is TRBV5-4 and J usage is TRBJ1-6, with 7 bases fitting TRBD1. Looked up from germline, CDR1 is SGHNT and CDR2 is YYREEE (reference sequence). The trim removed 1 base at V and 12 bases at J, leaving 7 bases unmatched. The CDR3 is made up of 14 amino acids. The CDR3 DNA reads TGTGCCAGCAGCTTGAACAGGGGCGCGAAACCCCTCCACTTT. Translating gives CASSLNRGAKPLHF.

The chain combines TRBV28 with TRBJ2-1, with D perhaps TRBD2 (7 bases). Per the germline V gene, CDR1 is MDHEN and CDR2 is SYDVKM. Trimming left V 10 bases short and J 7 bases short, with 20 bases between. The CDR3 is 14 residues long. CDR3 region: CATLGGPSTNEQFF. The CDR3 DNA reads TGTGCCACGTTGGGGGGGCCTAGTACGAATGAGCAGTTCTTC.

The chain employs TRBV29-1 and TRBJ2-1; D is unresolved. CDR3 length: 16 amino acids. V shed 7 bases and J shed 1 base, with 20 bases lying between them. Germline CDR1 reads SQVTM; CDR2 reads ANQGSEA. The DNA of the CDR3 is TGCAGCGCAGAGAGCCTCAAGGACGTATCCTACAATGAGCAGTTCTTC. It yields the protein CSAESLKDVSYNEQFF.

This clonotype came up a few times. The CDR3 DNA reads TGTGCCAGCAGCCGAGAGCAGGGGCCCCTATTTTTT. It encodes CASSREQGPLFF. The chain combines TRBV12-3 or TRBV12-4 with TRBJ1-4; D perhaps matches TRBD1 (6 bases). Trimming took 6 bases from V and 17 from J, leaving 19 bases between them. The CDR3 covers 12 residues.

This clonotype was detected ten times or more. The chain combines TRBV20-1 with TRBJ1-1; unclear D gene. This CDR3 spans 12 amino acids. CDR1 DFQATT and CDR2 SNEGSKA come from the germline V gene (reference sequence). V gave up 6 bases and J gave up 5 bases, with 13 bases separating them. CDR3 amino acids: CSASDPTTEAFF. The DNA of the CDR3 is TGCAGTGCCTCCGATCCCACAACTGAAGCTTTCTTT.

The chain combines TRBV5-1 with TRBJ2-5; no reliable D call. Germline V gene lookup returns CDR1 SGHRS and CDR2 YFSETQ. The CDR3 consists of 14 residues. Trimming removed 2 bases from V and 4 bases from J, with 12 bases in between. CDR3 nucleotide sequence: TGCGCCAGCAGCTTTCGTCCGAGTCGAGAGACCCAGTACTTC. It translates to CASSFRPSRETQYF.

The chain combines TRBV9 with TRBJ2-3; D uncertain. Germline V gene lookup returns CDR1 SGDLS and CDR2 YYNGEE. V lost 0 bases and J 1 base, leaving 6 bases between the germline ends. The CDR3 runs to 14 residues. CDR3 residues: CASSVGPGTDTQYF. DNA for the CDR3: TGTGCCAGCAGCGTAGGTCCCGGCACAGATACGCAGTATTTT.

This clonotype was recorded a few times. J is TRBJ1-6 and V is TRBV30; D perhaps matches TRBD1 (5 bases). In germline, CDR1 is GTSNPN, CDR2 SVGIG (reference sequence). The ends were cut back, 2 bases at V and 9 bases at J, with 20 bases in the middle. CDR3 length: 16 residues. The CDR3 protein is CAWSRGRDVWPSPLHF. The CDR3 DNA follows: TGTGCCTGGAGTAGAGGAAGGGACGTGTGGCCTTCACCCCTCCACTTT.

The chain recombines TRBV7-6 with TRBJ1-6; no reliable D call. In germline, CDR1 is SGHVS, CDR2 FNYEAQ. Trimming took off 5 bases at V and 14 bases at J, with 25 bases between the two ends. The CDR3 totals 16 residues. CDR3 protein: CASSQAPGGLLASLHF. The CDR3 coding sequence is TGTGCCAGCAGCCAAGCCCCCGGAGGCCTTCTAGCGTCCCTCCACTTT.

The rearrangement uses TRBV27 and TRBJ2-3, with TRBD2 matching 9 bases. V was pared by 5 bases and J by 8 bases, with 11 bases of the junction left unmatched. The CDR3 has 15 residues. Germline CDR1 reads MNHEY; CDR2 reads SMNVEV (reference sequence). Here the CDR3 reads CASSPRLAGPPTQYF. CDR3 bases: TGTGCCAGCAGTCCCAGGCTAGCGGGGCCCCCTACGCAGTATTTT.

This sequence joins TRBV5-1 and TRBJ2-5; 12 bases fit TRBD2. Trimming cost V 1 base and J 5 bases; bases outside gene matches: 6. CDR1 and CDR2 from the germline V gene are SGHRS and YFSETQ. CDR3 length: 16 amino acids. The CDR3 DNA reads TGCGCCAGCAGCTTGAGAGGACTAGCGGGACGTGAGACCCAGTACTTC. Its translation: CASSLRGLAGRETQYF.

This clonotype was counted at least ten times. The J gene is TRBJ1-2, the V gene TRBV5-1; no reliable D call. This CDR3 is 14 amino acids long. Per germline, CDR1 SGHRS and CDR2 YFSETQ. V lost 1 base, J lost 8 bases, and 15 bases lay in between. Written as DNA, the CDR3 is TGCGCCAGCAGCTTGAGGCCAACCCGGGAGGGCTACACCTTC. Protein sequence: CASSLRPTREGYTF. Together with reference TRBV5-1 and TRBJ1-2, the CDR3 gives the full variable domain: KAGVTQTPRYLIKTRGQQVTLSCSPISGHRSVSWYQQTPGQGLQFLFEYFSETQRNKGNFPGRFSGRQFSNSRSEMNVSTLELGDSALYLCASSLRPTREGYTFGSGTRLTVV.

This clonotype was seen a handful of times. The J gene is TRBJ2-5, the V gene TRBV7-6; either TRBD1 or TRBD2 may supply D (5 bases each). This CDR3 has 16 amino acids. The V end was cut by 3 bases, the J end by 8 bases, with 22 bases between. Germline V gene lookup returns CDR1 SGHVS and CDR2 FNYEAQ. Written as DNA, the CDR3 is TGTGCCAGCAGCTTTGCCCAATCCAGGCTGGGGGATACCCAGTACTTC. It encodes CASSFAQSRLGDTQYF.

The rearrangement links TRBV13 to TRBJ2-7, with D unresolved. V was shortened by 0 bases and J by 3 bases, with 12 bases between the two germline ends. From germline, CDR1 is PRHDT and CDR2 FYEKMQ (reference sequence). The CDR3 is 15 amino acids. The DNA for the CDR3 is TGTGCCAGCAGCTTAGGTCGGCCTCCGGTCTACGAGCAGTACTTC. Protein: CASSLGRPPVYEQYF.

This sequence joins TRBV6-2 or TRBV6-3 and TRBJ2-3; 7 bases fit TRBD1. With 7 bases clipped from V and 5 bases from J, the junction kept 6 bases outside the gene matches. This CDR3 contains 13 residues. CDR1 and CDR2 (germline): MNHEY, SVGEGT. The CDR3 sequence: CASKKGAQDTQYF. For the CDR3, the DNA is TGTGCCAGCAAAAAGGGGGCTCAAGATACGCAGTATTTT.

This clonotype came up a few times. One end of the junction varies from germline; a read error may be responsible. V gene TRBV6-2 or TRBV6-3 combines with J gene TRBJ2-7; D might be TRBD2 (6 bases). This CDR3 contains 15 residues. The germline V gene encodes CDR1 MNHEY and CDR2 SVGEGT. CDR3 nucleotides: TGTGCCAGCAGTGACTCACTGGCGGGGCCCTACGAGCAGTACTTC. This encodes CASSDSLAGPYEQYF.

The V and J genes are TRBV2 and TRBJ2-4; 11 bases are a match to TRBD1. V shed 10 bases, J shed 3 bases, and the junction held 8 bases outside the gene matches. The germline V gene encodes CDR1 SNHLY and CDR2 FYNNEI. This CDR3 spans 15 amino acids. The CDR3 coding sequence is TGTGCCAACGGACAGGGGGCTTTCGACAAAAACATTCAGTACTTC. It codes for CANGQGAFDKNIQYF.

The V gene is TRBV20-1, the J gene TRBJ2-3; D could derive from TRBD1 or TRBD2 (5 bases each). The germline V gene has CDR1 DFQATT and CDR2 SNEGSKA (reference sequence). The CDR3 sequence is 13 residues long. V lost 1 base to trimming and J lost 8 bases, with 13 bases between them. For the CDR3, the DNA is TGCAGTGCTAGAGTAGTGGGGGTCGCTACGCAGTATTTT. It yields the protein CSARVVGVATQYF.

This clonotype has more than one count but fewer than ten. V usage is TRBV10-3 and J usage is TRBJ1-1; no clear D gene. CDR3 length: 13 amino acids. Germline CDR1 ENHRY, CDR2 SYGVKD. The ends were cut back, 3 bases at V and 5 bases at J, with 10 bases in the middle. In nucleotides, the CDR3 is TGTGCCATCAGTGATGGGGAAGGGACTGAAGCTTTCTTT. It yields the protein CAISDGEGTEAFF.

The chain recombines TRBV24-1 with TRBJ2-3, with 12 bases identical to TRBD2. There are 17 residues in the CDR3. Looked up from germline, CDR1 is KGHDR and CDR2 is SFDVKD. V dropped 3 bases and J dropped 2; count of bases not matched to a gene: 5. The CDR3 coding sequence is TGTGCCACCAGTGATCCGACTAGCGGGGGCTTCACAGATACGCAGTATTTT. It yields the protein CATSDPTSGGFTDTQYF.

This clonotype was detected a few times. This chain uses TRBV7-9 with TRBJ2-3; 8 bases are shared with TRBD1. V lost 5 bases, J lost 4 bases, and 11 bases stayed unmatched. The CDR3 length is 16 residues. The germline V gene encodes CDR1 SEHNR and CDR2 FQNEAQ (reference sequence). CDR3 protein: CASSQNRGIAADTQYF. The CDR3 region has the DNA TGTGCCAGCAGCCAAAACAGGGGGATCGCGGCAGATACGCAGTATTTT.

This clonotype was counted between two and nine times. CDR3 DNA sequence: TGCAGTGCTAGAGTCCCGGGCAAGCCGGCTGTTCTGTTTTTT. It yields the protein CSARVPGKPAVLFF. The chain joins TRBV20-1 to TRBJ2-2; D is ambiguous. The CDR3 has 14 amino acids. Germline values: CDR1 DFQATT, CDR2 SNEGSKA (reference sequence). V was shortened by 1 base and J by 14 bases, with 20 bases between the two germline ends.